Sequencing of this T cell receptor beta chain was carried out in a study of T cell responses to AZD1222 COVID-19 vaccine. Study outcomes and limitations: Regions left unmutated in variants are reportedly the target of nearly half of spike-specific TCRs. Elevations in Spike-specific TCR breadth and depth followed administration of two AZD1222 doses. The donor group comprised mostly white British people and more females; the analysis possibly underestimated clonal diversity.

Produced via immunoSEQ multiplex PCR; TCRdb's table is partial and in-frame only. The repertoire holds 90,000 to 95,000 clones, with 65% to 90% as singletons. There are 16 residues in the CDR3. V gave up 2 bases and J gave up 2 bases; unmatched junction bases: 8. Germline-derived CDR1 and CDR2 are LGHDT and YNNKEL (reference sequence). Turning to this clone: Its antigen is unknown.

The receptor was isolated from an adult in good health. The sample was peripheral blood, taken on day 0 of AZD1222 vaccination. The chain has TRBV3-1 (or the pseudogene TRBV3-2) and TRBJ1-2; TRBD1 matches 7 bases. The CDR3 bases are TGTGCCAGCAGCCAAAATCGTCACAGGGGAAACTATGGCTACACCTTC. It yields the protein CASSQNRHRGNYGYTF.